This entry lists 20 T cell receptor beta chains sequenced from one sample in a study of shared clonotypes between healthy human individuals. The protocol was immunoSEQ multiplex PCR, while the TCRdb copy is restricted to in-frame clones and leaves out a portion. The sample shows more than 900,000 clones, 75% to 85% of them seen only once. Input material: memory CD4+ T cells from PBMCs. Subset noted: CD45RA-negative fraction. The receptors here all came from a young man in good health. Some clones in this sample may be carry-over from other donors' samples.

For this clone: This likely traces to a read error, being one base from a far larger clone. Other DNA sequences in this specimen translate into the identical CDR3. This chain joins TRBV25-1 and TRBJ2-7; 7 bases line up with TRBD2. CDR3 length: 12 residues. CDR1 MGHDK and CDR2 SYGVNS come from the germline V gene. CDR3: CASSEYRGGQYF. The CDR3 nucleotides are TGTGCCAGCAGTGAATATAGGGGAGGGCAGTACTTT.

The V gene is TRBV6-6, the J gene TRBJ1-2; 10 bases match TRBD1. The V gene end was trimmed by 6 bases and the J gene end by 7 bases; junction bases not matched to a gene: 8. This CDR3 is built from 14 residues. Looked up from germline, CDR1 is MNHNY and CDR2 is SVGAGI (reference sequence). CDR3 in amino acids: CASRPDRGRAGYTF. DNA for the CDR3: TGTGCCAGCAGGCCCGACAGGGGGCGCGCTGGCTACACCTTC.

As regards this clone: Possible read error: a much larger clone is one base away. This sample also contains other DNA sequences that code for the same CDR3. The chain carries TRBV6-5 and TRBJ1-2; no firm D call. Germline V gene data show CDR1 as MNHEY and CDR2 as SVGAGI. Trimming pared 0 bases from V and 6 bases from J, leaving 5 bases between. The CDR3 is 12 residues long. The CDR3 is CASSYSGDGYTF. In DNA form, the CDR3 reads TGTGCCAGCAGTTACTCGGGTGATGGCTACACCTTC.

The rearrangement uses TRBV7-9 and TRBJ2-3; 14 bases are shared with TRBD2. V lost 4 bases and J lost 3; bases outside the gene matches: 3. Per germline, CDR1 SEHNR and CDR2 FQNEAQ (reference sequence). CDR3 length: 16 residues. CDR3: CASSSRLAGGTDTQYF. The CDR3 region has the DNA TGTGCCAGCAGCTCCAGACTAGCGGGAGGGACAGATACGCAGTATTTT. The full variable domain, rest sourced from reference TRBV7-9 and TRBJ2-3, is DTGVSQNPRHKITKRGQNVTFRCDPISEHNRLYWYRQTLGQGPEFLTYFQNEAQLEKSRLLSDRFSAERPKGSFSTLEIQRTEQGDSAMYLCASSSRLAGGTDTQYFGPGTRLTVL.

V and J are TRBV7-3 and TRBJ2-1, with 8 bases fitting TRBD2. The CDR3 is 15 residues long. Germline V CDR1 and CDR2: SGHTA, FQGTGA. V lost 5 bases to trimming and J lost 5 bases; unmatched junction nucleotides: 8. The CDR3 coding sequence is TGTGCCAGCAGCATAGGCGGGAGGCGAAACAATGAGCAGTTCTTC. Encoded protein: CASSIGGRRNNEQFF.

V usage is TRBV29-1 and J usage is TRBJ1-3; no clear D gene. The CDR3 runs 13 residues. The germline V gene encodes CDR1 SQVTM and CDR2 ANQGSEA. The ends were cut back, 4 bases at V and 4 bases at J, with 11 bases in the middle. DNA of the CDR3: TGCAGCGTTGGCTGGACGTTCGGAAACACCATATATTTT. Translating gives CSVGWTFGNTIYF.

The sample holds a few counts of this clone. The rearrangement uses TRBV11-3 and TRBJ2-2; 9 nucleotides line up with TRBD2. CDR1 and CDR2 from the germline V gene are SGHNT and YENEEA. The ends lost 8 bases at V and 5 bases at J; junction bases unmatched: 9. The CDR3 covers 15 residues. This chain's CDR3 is CASSLAGAGTGELFF. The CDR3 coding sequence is TGTGCCAGCTCCTTAGCGGGAGCGGGGACCGGGGAGCTGTTTTTT.

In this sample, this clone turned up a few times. The CDR3 bases are TGCAGATCTATAGGGGCTGATGAGACCCAGTACTTC. Its translation: CRSIGADETQYF. The chain has TRBV29-1 and TRBJ2-5; TRBD1 might be the D (5 bases). CDR3 length equals 12 residues. The germline V gene encodes CDR1 SQVTM and CDR2 ANQGSEA.

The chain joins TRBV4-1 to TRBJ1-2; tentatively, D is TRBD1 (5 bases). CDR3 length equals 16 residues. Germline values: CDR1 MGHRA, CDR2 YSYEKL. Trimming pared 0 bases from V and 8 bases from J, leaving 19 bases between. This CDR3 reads CASSQDLQGRLGGYTF. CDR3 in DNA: TGCGCCAGCAGCCAAGATTTGCAGGGCCGTTTAGGGGGCTACACCTTC.

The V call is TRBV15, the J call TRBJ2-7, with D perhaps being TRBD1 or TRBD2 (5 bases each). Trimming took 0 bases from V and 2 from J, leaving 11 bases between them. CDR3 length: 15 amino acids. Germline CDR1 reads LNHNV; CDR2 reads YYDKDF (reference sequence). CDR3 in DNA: TGTGCCACCAGCAGAGATTTGGGGGTGACCTACGAGCAGTACTTC. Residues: CATSRDLGVTYEQYF.

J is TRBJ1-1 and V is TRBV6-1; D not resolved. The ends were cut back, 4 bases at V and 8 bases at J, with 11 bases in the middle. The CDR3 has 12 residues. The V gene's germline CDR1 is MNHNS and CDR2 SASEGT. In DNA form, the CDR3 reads TGTGCCAGCAGTGTTGGATGGATAGAAGCTTTCTTT. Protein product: CASSVGWIEAFF.

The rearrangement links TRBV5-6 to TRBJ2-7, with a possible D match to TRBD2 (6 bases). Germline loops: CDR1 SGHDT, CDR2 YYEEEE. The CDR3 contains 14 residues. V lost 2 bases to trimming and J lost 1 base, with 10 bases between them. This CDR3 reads CASSLRDLSYEQYF. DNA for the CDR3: TGTGCCAGCAGCTTAAGGGACTTATCCTACGAGCAGTACTTC.

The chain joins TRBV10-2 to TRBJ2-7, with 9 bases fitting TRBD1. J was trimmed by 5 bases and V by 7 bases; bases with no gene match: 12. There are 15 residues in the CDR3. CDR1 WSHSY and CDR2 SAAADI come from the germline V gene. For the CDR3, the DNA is TGCGCCAGCATAGGGGGGACAGGGCGTCGGAACGAGCAGTACTTC. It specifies CASIGGTGRRNEQYF.

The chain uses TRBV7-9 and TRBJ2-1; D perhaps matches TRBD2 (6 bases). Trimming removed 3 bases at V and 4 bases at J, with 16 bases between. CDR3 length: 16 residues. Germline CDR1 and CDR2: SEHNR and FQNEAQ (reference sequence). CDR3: CASSFFGAGLYNEQFF. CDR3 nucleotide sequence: TGTGCCAGCAGCTTCTTCGGGGCGGGACTTTACAATGAGCAGTTCTTC.

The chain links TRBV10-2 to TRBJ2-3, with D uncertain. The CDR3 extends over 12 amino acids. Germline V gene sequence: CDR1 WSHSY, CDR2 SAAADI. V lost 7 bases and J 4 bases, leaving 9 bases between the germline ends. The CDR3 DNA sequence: TGCGCCAGCAAAGGGTCTGCAGATACGCAGTATTTT. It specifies CASKGSADTQYF.

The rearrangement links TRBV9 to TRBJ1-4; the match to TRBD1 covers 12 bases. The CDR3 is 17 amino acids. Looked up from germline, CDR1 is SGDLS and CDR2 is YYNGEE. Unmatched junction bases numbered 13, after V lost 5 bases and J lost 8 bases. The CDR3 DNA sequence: TGTGCCAGCAGTGCCGGGACAGGGGGCGACTACGGCGAAAAACTGTTTTTT. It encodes CASSAGTGGDYGEKLFF.

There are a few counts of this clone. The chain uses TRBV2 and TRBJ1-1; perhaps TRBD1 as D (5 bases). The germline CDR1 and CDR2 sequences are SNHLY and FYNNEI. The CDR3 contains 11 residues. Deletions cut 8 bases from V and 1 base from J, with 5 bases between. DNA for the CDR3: TGTGCCAGCGGGGGGAACACTGAAGCTTTCTTT. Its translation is CASGGNTEAFF. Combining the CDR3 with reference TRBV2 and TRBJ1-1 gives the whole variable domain EPEVTQTPSHQVTQMGQEVILRCVPISNHLYFYWYRQILGQKVEFLVSFYNNEISEKSEIFDDQFSVERPDGSNFTLKIRSTKLEDSAMYFCASGGNTEAFFGQGTRLTVV.

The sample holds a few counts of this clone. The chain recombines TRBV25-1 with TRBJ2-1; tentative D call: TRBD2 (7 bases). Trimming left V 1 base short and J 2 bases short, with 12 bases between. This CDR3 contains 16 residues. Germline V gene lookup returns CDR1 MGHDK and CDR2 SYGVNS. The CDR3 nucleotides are TGTGCCAGCAGTGAATTCGGGGGGCGTACCTACAATGAGCAGTTCTTC. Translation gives CASSEFGGRTYNEQFF.

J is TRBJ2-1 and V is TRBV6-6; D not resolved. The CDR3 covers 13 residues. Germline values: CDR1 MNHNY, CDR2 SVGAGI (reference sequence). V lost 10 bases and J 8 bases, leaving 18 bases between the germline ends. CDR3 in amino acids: CATKLLQVYEQFF. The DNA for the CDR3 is TGTGCCACCAAGTTACTCCAGGTCTATGAGCAGTTCTTC.

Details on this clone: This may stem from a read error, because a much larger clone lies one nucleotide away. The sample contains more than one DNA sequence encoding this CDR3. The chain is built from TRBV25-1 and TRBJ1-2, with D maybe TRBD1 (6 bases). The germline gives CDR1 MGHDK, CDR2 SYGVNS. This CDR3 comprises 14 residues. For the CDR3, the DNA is TGTGCTAGCAGTGAACAGGGCAGCCTAGGTGGCTACACCTTC. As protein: CASSEQGSLGGYTF.